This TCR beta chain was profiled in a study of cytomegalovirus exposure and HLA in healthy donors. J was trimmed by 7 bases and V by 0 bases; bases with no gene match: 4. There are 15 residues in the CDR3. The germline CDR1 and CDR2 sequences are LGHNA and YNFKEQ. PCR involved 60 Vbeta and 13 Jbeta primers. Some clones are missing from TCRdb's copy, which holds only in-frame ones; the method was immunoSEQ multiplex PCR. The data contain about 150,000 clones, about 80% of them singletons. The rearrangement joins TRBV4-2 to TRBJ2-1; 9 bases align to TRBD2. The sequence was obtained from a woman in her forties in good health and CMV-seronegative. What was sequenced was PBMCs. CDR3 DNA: TGTGCCAGCAGCCAAGATAGCGGGAGTACTAATGAGCAGTTCTTC. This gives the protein CASSQDSGSTNEQFF.